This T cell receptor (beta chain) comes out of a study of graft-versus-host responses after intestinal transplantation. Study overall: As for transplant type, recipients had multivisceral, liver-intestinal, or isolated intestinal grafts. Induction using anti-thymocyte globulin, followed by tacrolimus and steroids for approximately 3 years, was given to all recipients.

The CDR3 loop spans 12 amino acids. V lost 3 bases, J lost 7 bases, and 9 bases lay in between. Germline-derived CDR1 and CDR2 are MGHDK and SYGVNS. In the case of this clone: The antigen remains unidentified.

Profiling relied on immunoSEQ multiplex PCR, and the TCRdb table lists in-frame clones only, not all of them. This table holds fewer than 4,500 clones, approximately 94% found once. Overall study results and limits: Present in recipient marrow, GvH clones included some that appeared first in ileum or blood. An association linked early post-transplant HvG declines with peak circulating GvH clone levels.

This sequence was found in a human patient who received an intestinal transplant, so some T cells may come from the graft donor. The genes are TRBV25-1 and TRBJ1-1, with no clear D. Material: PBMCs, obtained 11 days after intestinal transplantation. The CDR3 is CASSDNNLEAFF. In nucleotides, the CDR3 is TGTGCCAGCAGTGATAACAACCTTGAAGCTTTCTTT.